The next 7 T cell receptor beta chains were all read from a single sample in a study of response to subunit inactivated influenza vaccine. Via MiXCR, TCRdb re-called the RT-PCR reads, giving one row per CDR3 protein. The sample yields approximately 250,000 distinct CDR3 sequences, 10% to 15% seen once. The source material was non-naive T cells sorted from PBMCs, sampled roughly 15 days before vaccination. These receptor sequences come from a man aged 45-60 years who received an inactivated influenza vaccine.

This clonotype was counted ten times or more. V and J are TRBV6-2 or TRBV6-3 and TRBJ1-5; TRBD1 is a possible D gene (5 bases). This CDR3 contains 16 residues. Germline values: CDR1 MNHEY, CDR2 SVGEGT. V lost 7 bases and J 5 bases, leaving 21 bases between the germline ends. CDR3 nucleotides: TGTGCCAGCACTGGACGGGGCCCGGGGTATGATCAGCCCCAGCATTTT. This gives the protein CASTGRGPGYDQPQHF.

Ten or more counts support this clonotype. The chain combines TRBV10-2 with TRBJ2-1; 7 positions agree with TRBD2. The CDR3 has 14 residues. The germline V gene has CDR1 WSHSY and CDR2 SAAADI. V dropped 6 bases and J dropped 2; count of bases not matched to a gene: 4. The CDR3 loop reads CASRRDYTYNEQFF. The CDR3, as DNA: TGCGCCAGCAGAAGGGACTACACCTACAATGAGCAGTTCTTC.

This clonotype was seen ten or more times. The chain couples TRBV11-2 to TRBJ2-5; 8 bases are a match to TRBD1. Trimming at V came to 2 bases and at J to 4 bases, leaving 9 bases not matched to a gene. Germline values: CDR1 SGHAT, CDR2 FQNNGV. The CDR3 has 16 residues. CDR3 sequence reads: CASSLFGQGRGETQYF. CDR3 DNA: TGTGCCAGCAGCTTATTCGGACAGGGTCGAGGAGAGACCCAGTACTTC.

This clonotype was picked up a small number of times. V and J are TRBV20-1 and TRBJ2-7; possible D gene TRBD1, 5 bases. The CDR3 is 13 residues long. Looked up from germline, CDR1 is DFQATT and CDR2 is SNEGSKA (reference sequence). Trimming took off 1 base at V and 2 bases at J, with 9 bases between the two ends. This chain's CDR3 is CSARAPQAYEQYF. The CDR3 region has the DNA TGCAGTGCTAGAGCCCCACAGGCCTACGAGCAGTACTTC.

The V and J genes are TRBV9 and TRBJ2-7; 8 bases fit TRBD2. V dropped 4 bases and J dropped 5; count of bases not matched to a gene: 8. CDR3 length: 14 amino acids. Looked up from germline, CDR1 is SGDLS and CDR2 is YYNGEE. CDR3 in amino acids: CASSPRGAGDEQYF. DNA of the CDR3: TGTGCCAGCAGCCCCCGAGGAGCGGGAGACGAGCAGTACTTC.

This clonotype was found many times. The gene calls are TRBV20-1 and TRBJ1-1; no clear D. Germline V gene sequence: CDR1 DFQATT, CDR2 SNEGSKA (reference sequence). This CDR3 region has 11 residues. The V end lost 1 base, the J end lost 6 bases, and 6 bases lay between the germline ends. The CDR3 sequence is CSARVWPEAFF. The CDR3, as DNA: TGCAGTGCTAGAGTTTGGCCTGAAGCTTTCTTT.

The chain uses TRBV20-1 and TRBJ2-7; 14 bases fit TRBD2. Per germline, CDR1 DFQATT and CDR2 SNEGSKA (reference sequence). V trimming: 4 bases; J trimming: 7 bases; junction bases outside the gene matches: 12. The CDR3 sequence is 16 residues long. The DNA of the CDR3 is TGCAGTGCTACCACTCCCGGGACTAGCGGGGGTCGAGAGCAGTACTTC. This encodes CSATTPGTSGGREQYF.